This T cell receptor (beta chain) was profiled in a study of cytomegalovirus exposure and HLA in healthy donors (TCRdb year 2017). For the wider study: An earlier analysis of 587 of the donors reported approximately 260 Gb of sequence data and around 120 million unique TCR beta sequences obtained from approximately 180 million T cells. Every discovery cohort repertoire had been produced on one sequencing platform. Donor age, sex, ethnicity and CMV serostatus were compiled together with the repertoire data. A later analysis re-examined previously published TCR beta repertoires from just over 650 donors and added high-resolution HLA genotyping to investigate patterns of TCR occurrence. Of the 398 genotyped donors, roughly 85% fell in the genetic ancestry cluster associated with self-reported Caucasian donors. Rather than drawing on any new phenotypic data, the later analysis identified candidate immune exposures from TCR beta sequences and the way those sequences occurred across donors. HLA typing included class I and class II loci at four-digit resolution. In a later genetic analysis, genome-wide SNP genotypes for about 65% of the roughly 700 donors were used, and that subset was treated as a discovery cohort. In addition to the first cohort of around 670 subjects, a separate validation cohort of approximately 120 different subjects was used. Because of strong linkage in the cohort, roughly five DR-DQ haplotypes were treated as single units for association and clustering. The study aimed to test whether signatures of past pathogen exposure could be identified by cataloging public T cell receptors. An earlier analysis of fewer than 700 of the donors applied high-throughput TCR beta sequencing to assess whether each TCR beta V gene segment acted as functional or pseudogenic. Typing coverage differed by locus: A, B, C, DRB1 and DQB1 were typed in roughly 620-640 donors, DQA1 in about 560, DPA1 in some 600, and DPB1 in 472. The study used immunosequencing to profile the T cell repertoires of 670 or so subjects and linked those repertoires to cytomegalovirus serostatus. Across some 400 genotyped donors of the cohort, an average of approximately 200,000 unique TCR beta nucleotide sequences per donor were sequenced, and roughly a sixth of those sequences were non-productive. To predict cytomegalovirus infection status, the study brought together high-throughput TCR immunosequencing, statistical association of individual TCRs with disease status, and machine learning. Approximately 310 gigabases of sequencing data and approximately 80 million unique TCR sequences were included in an early release covering about 700 HLA-typed donors.

The cohort was made up of 650 to 700 healthy bone marrow donors. At the time of sampling, every cohort member was nominally healthy, though immune exposures that went unrecorded were likely present. The donor tested CMV seropositive and was one of the 289 seropositive cohort members. Each donor provided a peripheral blood sample, and peripheral blood mononuclear cells were used for TCR beta sequencing. The Qiagen DNeasy Blood Extraction Kit was used to extract genomic DNA from the blood cell samples. The method was the immunoSEQ multiplex PCR assay. The multiplex PCR relied on a mix of 60 forward primers for TCR Vbeta segments and 13 reverse primers for TCR Jbeta segments. The CDR3 region of rearranged TCR beta genes was amplified from genomic DNA by a multiplex PCR assay. The amplified TCR beta libraries were sequenced on the Illumina HiSeq System as 87-base-pair reads. Per the authors' processing: A later analysis counted tens of millions of unique TCR beta chains across the 600 to 850 repertoires, and 9 million to 14 million of these chains were shared by at least two donors. A nearest-neighbor algorithm error-corrected the raw reads and collapsed the reads into unique sequences, merging closely related sequences to remove PCR and sequencing errors. CDR3 sequences were aligned to IMGT reference sequences to assign V, D and J gene segments. For a sequence to be retained, at least a six-nucleotide match to both a V gene segment and a J gene segment was required. A rearrangement was called productive if the CDR3 had no stop codons and remained in frame with V and J, and every other rearrangement was called non-productive. Following IMGT convention, CDR3 was defined as the stretch from the second conserved V-encoded cysteine up to the conserved J-encoded phenylalanine. The earlier analysis of fewer than 750 of the donors excluded sequences that lacked an unambiguous match to a single V gene segment. In an earlier analysis of 450 to 750 of the donors, a V segment was called functional when productive rearrangements were above 56.7%, and segregating when the standard deviation between donors exceeded 5%. A statistical classification framework was developed to diagnose cytomegalovirus status using the catalog of TCR beta chain sequences. In a later analysis, TCR nucleotide sequences were compared against IMGT/GENE-DB human TR gene sequences so that V and J genes could be assigned. The TCRdist pipeline was used in a later analysis to assign CDR3 sequences and most-parsimonious VDJ recombination scenarios. In a later analysis, each TCR beta chain was defined by its CDR3 amino acid sequence together with its V-gene family, and reads without a unique V-gene family were excluded. In a later analysis, 450 to 600 highly shared, low-generation-probability nucleotide sequences were removed to address suspected cross-contamination and a sequencing artifact. In a later analysis, a clonal expansion index for each public chain was calculated from normalized within-repertoire ranks of inferred template counts. A later analysis computed generation probabilities with a VDJ recombination model fitted to out-of-frame rearrangements, and checked the results against IGoR. In a later analysis, TCR-TCR, TCR-HLA and TCR-CMV co-occurrence was scored with hypergeometric tests, and a repertoire-size bias correction was applied to TCR pairs. A later analysis estimated false discovery rates by permuting HLA or CMV assignments 20 times. In a later analysis, co-occurring TCRs were grouped using DBSCAN, with TCRdist sequence similarity added in when clustering inside HLA-allele-positive subsets. Co-occurrence clustering excluded repertoires with fewer than 30,000 or more than 120,000 public chains, plus five with anomalous nucleotide sharing. TCRdb retrieved this table from immuneACCESS and kept in-frame rearrangements only. Not all clones are present; in checked studies, unresolved V genes account for under half, and no reason is known for the remainder. V and J calls and clone size come straight from that table; D and trimming were deduced from the DNA. A total of 100,000 to 150,000 clones appear in this sample, roughly four fifths of them only once. About 11% of the sample is taken by the ten largest.

V loses 4 bases of germline sequence and J loses 6 bases, and the interval between the two ends is 17 bases. CDR1 and CDR2 are read off the germline V gene as SGHVS and FQNEAQ. From the cysteine through the phenylalanine, the CDR3 covers 15 amino acids. The DNA shown is the 45-base CDR3, in frame from base 1. Results the study describes overall, beyond this receptor: In a later analysis, TCR association rates were found to vary across HLA loci, with the most associated TCRs seen for DRB1 alleles and the fewest for HLA-C alleles. A later analysis found that most CMV-associated TCR beta chains appeared HLA-restricted, with HLA associations seemingly driven largely by CMV exposure. Linkage disequilibrium might explain the correlated functional status among segregating V segments, but an unknown experimental factor could not be excluded. A further reported finding was that TCR beta sequences accurately predicted the HLA-A and HLA-B alleles for most subjects in the first cohort. Fewer than 20 rarely observed V segments, including chromosome 9 orphons, were excluded from the earlier analysis of almost 600 of the donors because counts were too low. In an earlier analysis of around 600 of the donors, most TCR beta V segments were observed in productive rearrangements about 90% or about 30% of the time, broadly matching IMGT annotations. Compared with the approximately 720-donor mean, donors in an Asian-associated ancestry cluster had fewer N-insertions in productive TCRs, according to a later genetic analysis. The sequencing pipeline was judged likely to have produced a cluster of highly shared sequence variants as a technical artifact. This cohort had only TCR beta chains sequenced, and the lack of alpha or paired-chain data limited which features could be detected. Sequencing depth was assumed to be roughly uniform across donors in the presence/absence analyses, though that assumption may not hold. The 87-base-pair reads could not distinguish some IMGT-functional V segments, including TRBV6-2 and TRBV6-3, so those segments were excluded. In a later analysis, HLA-associated TCR beta chains were found to be more clonally expanded and to have lower generation probabilities than equally common non-associated chains. A later analysis associated 15,000 or so TCR beta sequences with specific HLA alleles at a false discovery rate of 0.05. While some public TCRs were present in many individuals, most TCR sequences turned up only very rarely across donors. In a later genetic analysis, a missense DCLRE1C variant was associated with V-gene and J-gene trimming of TCR beta chains, and the association was replicated in an independent cohort. The study gave a list of 150 to 200 TCR beta chains associated with cytomegalovirus. It was suggested by the authors that the approach could potentially be generalized to other disease states and immunological phenotypes. Three of the identified cytomegalovirus-associated TCR beta chains were confirmed in vitro to be specific for cytomegalovirus antigens. When HLA alleles, especially DR and DQ, strongly co-occurred, attributing TCR associations to individual alleles was difficult. Cytomegalovirus status was reported to be diagnosed by the classifier with high specificity and sensitivity in both the original and validation cohorts. Several of the top co-occurrence clusters appeared to be linked to parvovirus B19, influenza, CMV and Epstein-Barr virus, according to a later analysis. Because HLA typing was missing for some donors at each locus, association tests included only the typed subset. CMV serostatus was the only immune exposure information available for the cohort.

As regards this clone: It has no known antigen specificity. Nothing much larger sits one base from this clone, and base qualities are not available.

The source of this sequence is a male donor in good health and CMV-seropositive. The chain is made from TRBV7-8 and TRBJ2-3; 5 matching bases give a weak D call of TRBD2. Material: PBMCs. The CDR3 amino acid sequence is: CASSSAIRTADTQYF. The DNA sequence follows: TGTGCCAGCAGCTCAGCCATCAGGACTGCGGATACGCAGTATTTT. The variable domain in full, with residues beyond the CDR3 obtained from the reference TRBV7-8 and TRBJ2-3 genes, is GAGVSQSPRYKVAKRGQDVALRCDPISGHVSLFWYQQALGQGPEFLTYFQNEAQLDKSGLPSDRFFAERPEGSVSTLKIQRTQQEDSAVYLCASSSAIRTADTQYFGPGTRLTVL.